A single T cell receptor (beta chain) is shown here with its context. Its antigen remains unknown. The sample holds other DNA sequences that translate to the same CDR3. These data come from a study of shared clonotypes between healthy human individuals. Background on the study: The plates for each donor numbered three CD4 naive, three CD4 memory, two CD8 naive and one CD8 memory.

Findings and limits, study-wide: What naive subsets generally showed was a larger estimated richness than memory subsets showed.

TCRdb's table, derived via immunoSEQ multiplex PCR, lists solely in-frame clones and lacks some. The table records more than 1.2 million clones, around 98.5% of them present only once. Trimming cost V 2 bases and J 3 bases, with 10 bases left between them. The CDR3 length is 14 residues. Germline values: CDR1 MNHNS, CDR2 SASEGT. V usage is TRBV6-1 and J usage is TRBJ1-2; D gene unclear. The sample consisted of naive CD4+ T cells sorted from blood. Subset described: CD45RA+ positively selected. The source of this sequence is a man aged 25 to 45 in good health. Here the CDR3 DNA reads TGTGCCAGCAGTGAATCCGGGCAGTACTATGGCTACACCTTC. Residues: CASSESGQYYGYTF.